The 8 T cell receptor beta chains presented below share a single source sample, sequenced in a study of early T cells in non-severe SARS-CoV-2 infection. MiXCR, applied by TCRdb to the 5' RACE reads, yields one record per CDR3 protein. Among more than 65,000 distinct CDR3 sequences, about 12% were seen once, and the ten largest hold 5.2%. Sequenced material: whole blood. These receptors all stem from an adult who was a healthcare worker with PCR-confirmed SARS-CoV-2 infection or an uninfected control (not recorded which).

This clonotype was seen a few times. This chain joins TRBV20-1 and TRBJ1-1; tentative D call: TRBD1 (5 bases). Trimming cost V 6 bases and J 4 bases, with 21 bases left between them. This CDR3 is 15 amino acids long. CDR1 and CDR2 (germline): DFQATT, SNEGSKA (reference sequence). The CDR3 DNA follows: TGCAGTGCGAGATCCCAGGGTCGGTATAGCACTGAAGCTTTCTTT. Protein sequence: CSARSQGRYSTEAFF.

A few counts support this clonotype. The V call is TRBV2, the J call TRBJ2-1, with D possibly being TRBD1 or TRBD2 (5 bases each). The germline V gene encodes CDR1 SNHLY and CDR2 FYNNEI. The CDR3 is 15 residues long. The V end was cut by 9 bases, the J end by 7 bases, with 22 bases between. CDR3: CARTGTAMGLNEQFF. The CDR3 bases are TGTGCCAGAACCGGGACGGCGATGGGGTTGAATGAGCAGTTCTTC.

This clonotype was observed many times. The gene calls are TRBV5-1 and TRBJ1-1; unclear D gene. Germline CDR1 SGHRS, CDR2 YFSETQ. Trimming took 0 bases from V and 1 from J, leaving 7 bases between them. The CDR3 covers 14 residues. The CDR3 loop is CASSLDRPNTEAFF. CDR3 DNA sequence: TGCGCCAGCAGCTTGGATCGGCCGAACACTGAAGCTTTCTTT. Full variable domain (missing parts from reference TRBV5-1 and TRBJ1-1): KAGVTQTPRYLIKTRGQQVTLSCSPISGHRSVSWYQQTPGQGLQFLFEYFSETQRNKGNFPGRFSGRQFSNSRSEMNVSTLELGDSALYLCASSLDRPNTEAFFGQGTRLTVV.

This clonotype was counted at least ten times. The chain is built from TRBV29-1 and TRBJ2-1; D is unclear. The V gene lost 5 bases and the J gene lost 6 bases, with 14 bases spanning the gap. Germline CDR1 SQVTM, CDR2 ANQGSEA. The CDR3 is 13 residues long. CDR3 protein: CSVLIHLGNEQFF. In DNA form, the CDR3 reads TGCAGCGTTCTTATTCACCTCGGCAATGAGCAGTTCTTC.

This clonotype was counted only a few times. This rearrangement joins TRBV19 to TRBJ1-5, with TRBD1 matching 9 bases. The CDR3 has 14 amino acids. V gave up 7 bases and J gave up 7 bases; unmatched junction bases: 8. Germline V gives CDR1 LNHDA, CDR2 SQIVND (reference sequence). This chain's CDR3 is CASTQGTGIQPQHF. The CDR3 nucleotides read TGTGCCAGTACCCAGGGGACAGGGATACAGCCCCAGCATTTT.

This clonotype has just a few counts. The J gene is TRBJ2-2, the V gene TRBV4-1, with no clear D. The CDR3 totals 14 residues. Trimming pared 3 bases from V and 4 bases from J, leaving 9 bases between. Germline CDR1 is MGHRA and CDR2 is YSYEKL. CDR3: CASSQQDVTGELFF. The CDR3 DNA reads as TGCGCCAGCAGCCAGCAGGATGTCACCGGGGAGCTGTTTTTT.

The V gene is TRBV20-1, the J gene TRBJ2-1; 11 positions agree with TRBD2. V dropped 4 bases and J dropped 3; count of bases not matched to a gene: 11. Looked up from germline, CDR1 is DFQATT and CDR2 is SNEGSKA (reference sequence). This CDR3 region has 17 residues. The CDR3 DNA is TGCAGTGCTAACGTAGCGGGAGGGCCTCGTAACTACAATGAGCAGTTCTTC. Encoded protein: CSANVAGGPRNYNEQFF.

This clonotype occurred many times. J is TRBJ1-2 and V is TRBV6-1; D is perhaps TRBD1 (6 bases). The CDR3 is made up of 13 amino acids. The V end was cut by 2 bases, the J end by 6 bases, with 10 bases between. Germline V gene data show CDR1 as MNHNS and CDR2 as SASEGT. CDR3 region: CASSEYPGDGYTF. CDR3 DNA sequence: TGTGCCAGCAGTGAATACCCAGGGGATGGCTACACCTTC.